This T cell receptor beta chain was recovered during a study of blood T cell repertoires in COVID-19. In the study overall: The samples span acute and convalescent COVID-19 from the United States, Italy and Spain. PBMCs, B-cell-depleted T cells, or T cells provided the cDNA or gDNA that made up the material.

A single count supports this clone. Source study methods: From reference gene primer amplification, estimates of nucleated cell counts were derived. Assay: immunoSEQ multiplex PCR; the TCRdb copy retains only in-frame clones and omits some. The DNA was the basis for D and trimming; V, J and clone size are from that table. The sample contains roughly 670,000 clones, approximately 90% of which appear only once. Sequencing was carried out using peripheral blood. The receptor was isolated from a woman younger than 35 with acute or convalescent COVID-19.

CDR3 DNA sequence: TGTGCCAGTAGCAACCTTGGACAGGGGGCAGGGGAGCAGTTCTTC. Translation: CASSNLGQGAGEQFF. This chain connects TRBV19 to TRBJ2-1, with TRBD1 matching 11 bases. Germline values: CDR1 LNHDA, CDR2 SQIVND (reference sequence). J was trimmed by 10 bases and V by 6 bases; bases with no gene match: 11. The CDR3 runs 15 residues.